A selection of T cell receptor beta chains follows, all from one sample in a study of radiotherapy plus CTLA-4 blockade in lung cancer. Only in-frame clones appear in the TCRdb table, and some are missing; sequencing was by immunoSEQ multiplex PCR. The data show 65,000 to 90,000 clones, over 75% seen once. Sequencing was performed on peripheral blood, taken from a patient treated with radiotherapy plus ipilimumab. Receptor source: a human donor with non-small cell lung cancer that progressed on radiotherapy plus ipilimumab. The CDR3 runs from the conserved cysteine through the conserved F or W. A D gene is named only where the DNA matches it firmly. Size is stated for part of the rows, as once, few or many counts, or as a class when the clone is expanded.

cdr3_nt	cdr3_aa	v_call	clone_size	j_call	d_call
TGTGCCAGCAGTTTGACAAAAGAGTCGAACACTGAAGCTTTCTTT	CASSLTKESNTEAFF	TRBV27	.	TRBJ1-1	.
TGCGCCAGCAGTGTGCGTGGCACAGATACGCAGTATTTT	CASSVRGTDTQYF	TRBV10-1	.	TRBJ2-3	.
TGTGCCAGCAGCCTTACTACAGGGGGTCAAGAGACCCAGTACTTC	CASSLTTGGQETQYF	TRBV28	once	TRBJ2-5	TRBD1
TGTGCCAGCAGCTTCGGAAGGAACACCGGGGAGCTGTTTTTT	CASSFGRNTGELFF	TRBV7-9	.	TRBJ2-2	.
TGCAGCGTCCTCAGGGGGGGAAACATGAACACTGAAGCTTTCTTT	CSVLRGGNMNTEAFF	TRBV29-1	.	TRBJ1-1	TRBD1
TGTGCTAGCAGCTTTGGTAGCGGGGACGGGGATACGCAGTATTTT	CASSFGSGDGDTQYF	TRBV7-7	.	TRBJ2-3	TRBD2
TGTGCTTCAAAACGGGGGACAGGGGCCCACGAGCAGTACTTC	CASKRGTGAHEQYF	TRBV6-5	.	TRBJ2-7	TRBD1
TGTGCCAGCGGGACTCCGATCTCCTACAATGAGCAGTTCTTC	CASGTPISYNEQFF	TRBV28	.	TRBJ2-1	.
TGCGCCAGCAGCTCGCGTGGTGAAAAACTGTTTTTT	CASSSRGEKLFF	TRBV5-1	.	TRBJ1-4	.
TGCGCCAGCAGGTTGGGACTAACTTCCACAGATACGCAGTATTTT	CASRLGLTSTDTQYF	TRBV5-1	.	TRBJ2-3	TRBD2
TGTGCCAGCAGCTTGTACGTGGAGACGGATACGCAGTATTTT	CASSLYVETDTQYF	TRBV5-6	.	TRBJ2-3	.
TGCAGCGTAGCGACAGAAGCCAAAAACATTCAGTACTTC	CSVATEAKNIQYF	TRBV29-1	.	TRBJ2-4	.
TGTGCCAGCACCCTATGGAGCGGGAGGCCCCCTGAGGGGACGCAGTATTTT	CASTLWSGRPPEGTQYF	TRBV27	.	TRBJ2-3	TRBD2
TGCGCCAGCAGCCAAGAGGGGCAGGGCTCCCCAAGGCCCCAGCATTTT	CASSQEGQGSPRPQHF	TRBV4-1	.	TRBJ1-5	.
TGTGCCAGCAGCGTAACTACACAGGGGGATACGCAGTATTTT	CASSVTTQGDTQYF	TRBV9	.	TRBJ2-3	TRBD1
TGCGCCAGGGAGGGGGGAAAAGATACGCAGTATTTT	CAREGGKDTQYF	TRBV10-1	.	TRBJ2-3	.
TGCGCCAGCAGCTTGGAGGCGGGTGAAGCTTTCTTT	CASSLEAGEAFF	TRBV5-1	.	TRBJ1-1	.
TGCGCCAGCAGCCCCGGACAGGAAAACTATGGCTACACCTTC	CASSPGQENYGYTF	TRBV5-1	.	TRBJ1-2	TRBD1
TGTGCCAGCAGCGGGGGGACTAGCGGGGTTGAAGAGACCCAGTACTTC	CASSGGTSGVEETQYF	TRBV9	.	TRBJ2-5	TRBD2
TGTGCCAGCAGCTTGGCCGGTAACACTGAAGCTTTCTTT	CASSLAGNTEAFF	TRBV5-5	.	TRBJ1-1	.
TGTGCCAGCAGCTATGAACCAGGACTAGCGGGATACGAGCAGTACTTC	CASSYEPGLAGYEQYF	TRBV6-4	.	TRBJ2-7	TRBD2
TGTGCCAGCAAAGGAGGGCGCAATGAGCAGTTCTTC	CASKGGRNEQFF	TRBV21-1	.	TRBJ2-1	.
TGTGCCAGTAGTATCTCTATCTACAATGAGCAGTTCTTC	CASSISIYNEQFF	TRBV19	.	TRBJ2-1	.
TGTGCCAGCAATGTGGATGGCAATCAGCCCCAGCATTTT	CASNVDGNQPQHF	TRBV2	.	TRBJ1-5	.
TGCGCCAGCAGCCCCCTGGGCGGATCCTACAATGAGCAGTTCTTC	CASSPLGGSYNEQFF	TRBV5-1	.	TRBJ2-1	.
TGCAGCGGGGGGGGCAACCAAGGGACCCAGTACTTC	CSGGGNQGTQYF	TRBV29-1	.	TRBJ2-5	.
TGTGCCAGCAACGACCCTGGGCCCTACGAGCAGTACTTC	CASNDPGPYEQYF	TRBV28	.	TRBJ2-7	.
TGTGCCATCAGTGAGGGCGGGCTCTCTGGAAACACCATATATTTT	CAISEGGLSGNTIYF	TRBV10-3	.	TRBJ1-3	.
TGTGCCAGCAGCTTGCAGGCGAACCGGAACACTGAAGCTTTCTTT	CASSLQANRNTEAFF	TRBV11-2	.	TRBJ1-1	.
TGTGCCAGCAGCGCGGAGGGGCGGGGGGTTCAAGAGACCCAGTACTTC	CASSAEGRGVQETQYF	TRBV9	.	TRBJ2-5	TRBD2
TGTGCCAGCAGCTTGGATGGCGACAATGAGCAGTTCTTC	CASSLDGDNEQFF	TRBV5-4	.	TRBJ2-1	.
TGTGCCAGCAGTTTATTGAAGGGGGACTATGGCTACACCTTC	CASSLLKGDYGYTF	TRBV28	.	TRBJ1-2	.
TGCGCCAGCAGTCATTCCGATCAGCCCCAGCATTTT	CASSHSDQPQHF	TRBV10-2	.	TRBJ1-5	.
TGCGCCAGCAGCTCGTGGCGACAGGGAGGCCAGGAGACCCAGTACTTC	CASSSWRQGGQETQYF	TRBV5-1	.	TRBJ2-5	.
TGTGCCAGCAGTTTAGGGGGCAATGAGCAGTTCTTC	CASSLGGNEQFF	TRBV27	.	TRBJ2-1	.
TGCGCCAGCAGCTTGGACCAACTAGCGGGAGGGACAAATGAGCAGTTCTTC	CASSLDQLAGGTNEQFF	TRBV5-1	once	TRBJ2-1	TRBD2
TGTGCCAGCACCGAAACACGACAGGGGTCTGGCTACACCTTC	CASTETRQGSGYTF	TRBV6-6	once	TRBJ1-2	TRBD1
TGTGCCAGCAGCTGGACTAGCGGCTCCTACGAGCAGTACTTC	CASSWTSGSYEQYF	TRBV5-4	.	TRBJ2-7	TRBD2
TGTGCCAGCAGTCTCCCGGGACAGGGGGAGACCCAGTACTTC	CASSLPGQGETQYF	TRBV28	.	TRBJ2-5	TRBD1
TGTGCCAGCAGTCCCCGGACAGGATTTTTGGCTTCTGGGGCCAACGTCCTGACTTTC	CASSPRTGFLASGANVLTF	TRBV27	.	TRBJ2-6	TRBD1
TGTGCCAGCAGCCAAGATCAGGGTGGGATTTCACCCCTCCACTTT	CASSQDQGGISPLHF	TRBV14	.	TRBJ1-6	.
TGTGCCTGGAGTGTTCTGCAGATGACCGGGGAGCTGTTTTTT	CAWSVLQMTGELFF	TRBV30	.	TRBJ2-2	.
TGCGCCAGCAGCCAAGATTGGGGATCTGGAAACACCATATATTTT	CASSQDWGSGNTIYF	TRBV4-1	.	TRBJ1-3	.
TGTGCCAGCAGCTCGGGCCTAGACATGATGACTGAGCAGTTCTTC	CASSSGLDMMTEQFF	TRBV7-3	.	TRBJ2-1	.
TGTGCCAGCAGTGACGGGACGGAAAACACCATATATTTT	CASSDGTENTIYF	TRBV6-1	.	TRBJ1-3	.
TGTGCCAGCAGTTTAGATTCCGGCAGGGACCAAGAGACCCAGTACTTC	CASSLDSGRDQETQYF	TRBV28	.	TRBJ2-5	.
TGTGCCAGCACCCCTAAGAATGAGCAGTTCTTC	CASTPKNEQFF	TRBV6-1	.	TRBJ2-1	.
TGTGCCAGCAGCTTAGCTACCGGGACACTCAGCAATCAGCCCCAGCATTTT	CASSLATGTLSNQPQHF	TRBV7-9	.	TRBJ1-5	.
TGTGCCAGCAGCTTTGCGCTAGCGGAAGACTACGAGCAGTACTTC	CASSFALAEDYEQYF	TRBV11-2	.	TRBJ2-7	TRBD2
TGCGCCAGCAGCGGGGAGCGGACCTTAACCTACAATGAGCAGTTCTTC	CASSGERTLTYNEQFF	TRBV5-1	.	TRBJ2-1	.
TGTGCCAGCAGGCGACAGGGGCCGGCCTACGAGCAGTACTTC	CASRRQGPAYEQYF	TRBV6-5	.	TRBJ2-7	TRBD1
TGTGCCACCAGCACGGAGACTTCAGGTGAAAAACTGTTTTTT	CATSTETSGEKLFF	TRBV15	.	TRBJ1-4	.
TGTGCCAGCAGCGGACTCCCCCGGGGGCGGGAGGGCTATGAGCAGTTCTTC	CASSGLPRGREGYEQFF	TRBV9	.	TRBJ2-1	TRBD2
TGCGCCAGCAGCATGGGGACAGCTAATAACTATGGCTACACCTTC	CASSMGTANNYGYTF	TRBV5-1	.	TRBJ1-2	TRBD1
TGTGCCAGCAGCTTATCGCATATCGTAGCCAAAAACATTCAGTACTTC	CASSLSHIVAKNIQYF	TRBV11-2	.	TRBJ2-4	.
TGTGCCAGCAGTCCCAAGTGGGGGGACACTGAAGCTTTCTTT	CASSPKWGDTEAFF	TRBV7-8	.	TRBJ1-1	.
TGTGCCAGCGGACAGTGGGGGGAACACGAGCAGTACTTC	CASGQWGEHEQYF	TRBV27	.	TRBJ2-7	.
TGTGCCAGCAGCCTCCCTAGCGGGAGTGCGTATACGCAGTATTTT	CASSLPSGSAYTQYF	TRBV28	.	TRBJ2-3	TRBD2
TGTGCCAGCTCACCGGGACAGACTGAAGCTTTCTTT	CASSPGQTEAFF	TRBV18	once	TRBJ1-1	TRBD1